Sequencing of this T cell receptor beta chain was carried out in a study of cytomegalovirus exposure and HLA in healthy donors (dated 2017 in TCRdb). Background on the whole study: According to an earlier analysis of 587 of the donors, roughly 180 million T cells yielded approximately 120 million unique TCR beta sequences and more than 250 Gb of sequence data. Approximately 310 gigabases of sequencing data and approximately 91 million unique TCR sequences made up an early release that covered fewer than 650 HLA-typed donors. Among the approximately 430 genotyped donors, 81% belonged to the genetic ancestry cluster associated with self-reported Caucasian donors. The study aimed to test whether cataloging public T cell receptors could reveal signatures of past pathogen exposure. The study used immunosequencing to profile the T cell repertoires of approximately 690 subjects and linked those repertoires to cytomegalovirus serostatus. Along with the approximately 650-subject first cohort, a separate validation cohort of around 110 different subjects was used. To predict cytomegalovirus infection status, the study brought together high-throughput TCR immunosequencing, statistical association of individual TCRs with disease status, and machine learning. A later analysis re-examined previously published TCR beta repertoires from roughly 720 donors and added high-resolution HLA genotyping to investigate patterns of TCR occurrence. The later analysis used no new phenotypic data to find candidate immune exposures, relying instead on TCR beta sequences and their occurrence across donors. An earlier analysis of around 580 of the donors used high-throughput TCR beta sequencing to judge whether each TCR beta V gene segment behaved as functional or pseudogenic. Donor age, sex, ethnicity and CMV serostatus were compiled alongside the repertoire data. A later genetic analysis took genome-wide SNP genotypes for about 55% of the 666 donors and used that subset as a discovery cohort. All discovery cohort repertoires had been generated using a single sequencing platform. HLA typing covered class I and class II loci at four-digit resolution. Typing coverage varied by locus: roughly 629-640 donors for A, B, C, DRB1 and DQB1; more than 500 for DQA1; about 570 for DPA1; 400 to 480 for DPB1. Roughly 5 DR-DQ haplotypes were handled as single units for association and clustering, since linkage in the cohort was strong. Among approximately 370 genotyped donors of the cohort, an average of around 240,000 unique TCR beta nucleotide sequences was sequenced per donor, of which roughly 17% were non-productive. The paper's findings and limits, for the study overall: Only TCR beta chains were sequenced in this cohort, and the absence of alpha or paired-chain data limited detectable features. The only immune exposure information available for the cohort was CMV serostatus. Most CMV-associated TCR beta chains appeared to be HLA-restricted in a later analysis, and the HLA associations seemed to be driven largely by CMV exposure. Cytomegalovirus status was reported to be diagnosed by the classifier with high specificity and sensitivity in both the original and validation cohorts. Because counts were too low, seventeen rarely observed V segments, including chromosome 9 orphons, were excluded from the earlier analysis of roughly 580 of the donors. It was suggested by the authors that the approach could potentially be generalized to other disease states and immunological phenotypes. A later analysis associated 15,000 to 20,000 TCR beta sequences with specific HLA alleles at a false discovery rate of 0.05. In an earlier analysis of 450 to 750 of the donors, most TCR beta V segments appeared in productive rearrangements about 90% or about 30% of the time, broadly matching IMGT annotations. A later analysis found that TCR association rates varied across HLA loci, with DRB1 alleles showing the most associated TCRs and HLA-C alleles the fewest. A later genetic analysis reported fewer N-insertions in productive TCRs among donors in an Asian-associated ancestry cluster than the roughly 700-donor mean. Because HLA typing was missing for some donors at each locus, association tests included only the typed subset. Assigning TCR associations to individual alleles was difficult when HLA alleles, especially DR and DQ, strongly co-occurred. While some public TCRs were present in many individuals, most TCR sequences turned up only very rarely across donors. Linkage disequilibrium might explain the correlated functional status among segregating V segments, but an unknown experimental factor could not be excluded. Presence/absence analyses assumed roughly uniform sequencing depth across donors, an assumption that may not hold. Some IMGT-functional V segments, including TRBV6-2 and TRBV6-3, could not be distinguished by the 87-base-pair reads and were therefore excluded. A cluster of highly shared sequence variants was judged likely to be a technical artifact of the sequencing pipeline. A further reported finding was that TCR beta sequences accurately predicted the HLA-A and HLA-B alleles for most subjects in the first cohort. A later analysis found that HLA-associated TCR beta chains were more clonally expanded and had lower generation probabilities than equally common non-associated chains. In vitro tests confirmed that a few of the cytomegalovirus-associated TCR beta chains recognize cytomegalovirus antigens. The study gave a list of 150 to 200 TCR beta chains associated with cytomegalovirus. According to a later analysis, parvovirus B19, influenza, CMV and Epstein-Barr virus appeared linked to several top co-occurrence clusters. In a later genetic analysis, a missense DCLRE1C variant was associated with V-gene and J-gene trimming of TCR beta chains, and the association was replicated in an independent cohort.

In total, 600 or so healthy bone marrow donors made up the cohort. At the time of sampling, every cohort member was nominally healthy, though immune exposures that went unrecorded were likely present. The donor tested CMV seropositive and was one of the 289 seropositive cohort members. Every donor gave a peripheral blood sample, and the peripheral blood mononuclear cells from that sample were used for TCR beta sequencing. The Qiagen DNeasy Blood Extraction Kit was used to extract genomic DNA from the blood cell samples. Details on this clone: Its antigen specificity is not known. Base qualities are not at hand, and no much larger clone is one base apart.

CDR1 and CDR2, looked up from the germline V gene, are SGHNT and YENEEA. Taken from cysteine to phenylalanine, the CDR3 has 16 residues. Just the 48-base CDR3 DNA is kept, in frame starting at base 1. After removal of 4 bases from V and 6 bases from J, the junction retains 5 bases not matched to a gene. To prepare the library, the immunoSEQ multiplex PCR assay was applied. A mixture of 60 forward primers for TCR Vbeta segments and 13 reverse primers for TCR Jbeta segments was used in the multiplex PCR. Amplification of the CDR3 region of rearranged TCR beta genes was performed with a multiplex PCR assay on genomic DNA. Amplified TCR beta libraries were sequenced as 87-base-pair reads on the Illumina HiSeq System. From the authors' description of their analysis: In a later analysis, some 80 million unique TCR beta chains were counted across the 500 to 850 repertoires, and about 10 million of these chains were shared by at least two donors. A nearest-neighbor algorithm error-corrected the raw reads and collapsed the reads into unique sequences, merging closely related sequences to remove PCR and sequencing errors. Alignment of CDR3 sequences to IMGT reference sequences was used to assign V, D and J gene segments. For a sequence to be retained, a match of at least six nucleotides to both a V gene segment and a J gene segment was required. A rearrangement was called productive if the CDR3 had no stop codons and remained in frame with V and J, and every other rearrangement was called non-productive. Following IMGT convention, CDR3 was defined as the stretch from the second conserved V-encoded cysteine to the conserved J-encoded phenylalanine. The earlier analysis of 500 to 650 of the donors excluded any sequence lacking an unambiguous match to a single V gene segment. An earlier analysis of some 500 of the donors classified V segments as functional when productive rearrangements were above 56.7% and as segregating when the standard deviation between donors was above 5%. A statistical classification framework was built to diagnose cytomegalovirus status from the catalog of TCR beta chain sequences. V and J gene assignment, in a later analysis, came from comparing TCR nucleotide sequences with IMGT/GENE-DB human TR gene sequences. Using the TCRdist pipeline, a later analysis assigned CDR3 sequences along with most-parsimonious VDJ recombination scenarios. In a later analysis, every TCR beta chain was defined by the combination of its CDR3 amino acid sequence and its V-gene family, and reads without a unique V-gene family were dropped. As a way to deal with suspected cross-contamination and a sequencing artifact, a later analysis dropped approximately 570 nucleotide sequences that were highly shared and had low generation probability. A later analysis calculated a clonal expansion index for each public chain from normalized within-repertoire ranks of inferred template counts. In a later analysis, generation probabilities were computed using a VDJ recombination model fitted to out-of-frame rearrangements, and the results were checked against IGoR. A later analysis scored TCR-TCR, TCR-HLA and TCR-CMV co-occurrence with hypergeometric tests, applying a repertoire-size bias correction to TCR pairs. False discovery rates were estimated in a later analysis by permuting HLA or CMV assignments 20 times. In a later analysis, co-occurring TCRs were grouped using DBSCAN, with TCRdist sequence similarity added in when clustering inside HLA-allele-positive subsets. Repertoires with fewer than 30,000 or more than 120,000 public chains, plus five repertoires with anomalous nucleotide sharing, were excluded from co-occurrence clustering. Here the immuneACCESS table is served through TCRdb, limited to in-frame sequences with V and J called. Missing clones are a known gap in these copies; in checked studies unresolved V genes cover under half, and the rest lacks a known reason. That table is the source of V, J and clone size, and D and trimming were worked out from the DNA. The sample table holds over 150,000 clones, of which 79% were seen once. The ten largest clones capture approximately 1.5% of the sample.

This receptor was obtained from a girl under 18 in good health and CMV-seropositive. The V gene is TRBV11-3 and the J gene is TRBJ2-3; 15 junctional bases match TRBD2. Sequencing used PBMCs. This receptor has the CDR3 CASSSWTSGGVDTQYF. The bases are TGTGCCAGCAGCTCGTGGACTAGCGGGGGGGTGGATACGCAGTATTTT.